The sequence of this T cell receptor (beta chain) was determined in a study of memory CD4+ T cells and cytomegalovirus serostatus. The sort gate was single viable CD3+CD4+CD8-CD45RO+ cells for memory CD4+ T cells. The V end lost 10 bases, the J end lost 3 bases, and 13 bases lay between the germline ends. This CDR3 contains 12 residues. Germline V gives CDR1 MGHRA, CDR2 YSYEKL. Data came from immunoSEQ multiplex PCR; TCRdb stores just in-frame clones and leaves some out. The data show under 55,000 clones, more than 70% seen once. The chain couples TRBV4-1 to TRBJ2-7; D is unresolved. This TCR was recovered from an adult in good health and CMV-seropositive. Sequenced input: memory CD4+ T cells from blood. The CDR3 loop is CAKGRNCYEQYF. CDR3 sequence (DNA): TGCGCCAAAGGTAGAAATTGCTACGAGCAGTACTTC.